The 4 T cell receptor beta chains below all came from one sample that was sequenced in a study of regulatory T cells in long-lasting Graves disease. Documented time point: newly diagnosed GD, antithyroid drugs for less than 3 months. PBMC RNA was the source of the TCR library. Relying on iRepertoire HTBI primers and Arm-PCR of CDR3 regions, the team built TCR beta libraries. TCRdb reprocessed the multiplex PCR reads with MiXCR, giving one entry per CDR3 protein. The data hold a few hundred thousand distinct CDR3 sequences, with 15% to 20% observed a single time. These data were likewise used in another study, on T cells in Graves' hyperthyroidism and ophthalmopathy.

Sequencing was performed on peripheral blood mononuclear cells (PBMCs), taken at new diagnosis, from a patient treated with antithyroid drugs. These receptors originate from a woman aged 25 to 39 with Graves disease.

This clonotype was detected many times. V and J are TRBV12-3 or TRBV12-4 and TRBJ2-7, with D possibly matching TRBD1 (6 bases). CDR3 length equals 13 residues. Trimming took off 5 bases at V and 6 bases at J, with 14 bases between the two ends. This chain's CDR3 is CASSQTGWREQYF. CDR3 nucleotides: TGTGCCAGCAGTCAGACAGGTTGGCGCGAGCAGTACTTC.

This clonotype was counted between two and nine times. The chain uses TRBV29-1 and TRBJ1-1; D is undetermined. The CDR3 runs 11 residues. The V end was cut by 5 bases, the J end by 1 base, with 5 bases between. The germline CDR1 and CDR2 sequences are SQVTM and ANQGSEA. CDR3 amino acids: CSVPGNTEAFF. The CDR3 DNA reads TGCAGCGTTCCGGGGAACACTGAAGCTTTCTTT.

This clonotype was observed many times. V usage is TRBV4-1 and J usage is TRBJ2-3; tentatively, D is TRBD2 (5 bases). Germline V gene data show CDR1 as MGHRA and CDR2 as YSYEKL. V dropped 4 bases and J dropped 1 base, with 9 bases sitting between them. The CDR3 extends over 14 amino acids. DNA of the CDR3: TGCGCCAGCAGCCCCCCGGAGGGCACAGATACGCAGTATTTT. Its protein is CASSPPEGTDTQYF.

The chain uses TRBV20-1 and TRBJ2-3, with 11 bases identical to TRBD2. Looked up from germline, CDR1 is DFQATT and CDR2 is SNEGSKA (reference sequence). V shed 7 bases, J shed 6 bases, and the junction held 6 bases outside the gene matches. The CDR3 has 13 amino acids. The CDR3 region is CSVLTSGDDTQYF. CDR3 nucleotides: TGCAGTGTTTTGACTAGCGGGGATGATACGCAGTATTTT.